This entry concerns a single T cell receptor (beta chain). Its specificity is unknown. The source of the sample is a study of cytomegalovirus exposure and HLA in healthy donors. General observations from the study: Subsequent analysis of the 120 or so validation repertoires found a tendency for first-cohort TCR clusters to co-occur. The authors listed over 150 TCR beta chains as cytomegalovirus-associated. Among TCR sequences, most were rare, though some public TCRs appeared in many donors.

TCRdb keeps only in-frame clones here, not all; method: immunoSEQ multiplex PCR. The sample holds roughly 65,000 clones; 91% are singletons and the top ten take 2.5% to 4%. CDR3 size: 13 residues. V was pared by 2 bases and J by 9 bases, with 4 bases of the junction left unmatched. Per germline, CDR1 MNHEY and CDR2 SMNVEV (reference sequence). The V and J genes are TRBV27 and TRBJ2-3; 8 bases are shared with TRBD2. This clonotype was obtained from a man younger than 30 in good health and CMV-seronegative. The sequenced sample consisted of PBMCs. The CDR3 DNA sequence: TGTGCCAGCAGTTTACCAGCGGGAGACACGCAGTATTTT. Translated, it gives CASSLPAGDTQYF.